The entry that follows covers one T cell receptor beta chain sequence. Its specificity is not known. These data are taken from a study of cytomegalovirus exposure and HLA in healthy donors. General study results and limits: Highly shared sequence variants in one cluster were likely a sequencing artifact.

The CDR3 consists of 13 residues. V was shortened by 6 bases and J by 4 bases, with 12 bases between the two germline ends. Looked up from germline, CDR1 is SNHLY and CDR2 is FYNNEI. The PCR had 60 Vbeta and 13 Jbeta primers. Sequenced by immunoSEQ multiplex PCR; TCRdb stores in-frame clones only, minus some. The sample holds around 120,000 clones, 80% seen once. Sequenced material: PBMCs. The clonotype comes from a female donor in good health and CMV-seropositive. This chain joins TRBV2 and TRBJ1-1, with TRBD1 as a possible D gene (6 bases). DNA of the CDR3: TGTGCCAGCAGCGAAATACAGGGCACTGAAGCTTTCTTT. Encoded protein: CASSEIQGTEAFF.